Presented here are 25 T cell receptor beta chains from one specimen sequenced in a study of Graves' ophthalmopathy and Graves' hyperthyroidism. Transcripts of RNA were the source for amplifying TCR beta CDR3 regions. The first-round RT-PCR employed HTBI primers together with the Qiagen OneStep RT-PCR kit. A multiplex PCR was then performed as the second round. TCRdb itself ran the multiplex PCR reads through MiXCR, one entry per CDR3 protein. This sample carries nearly 400,000 distinct CDR3 sequences, about a sixth of them seen once, and the ten largest clones take roughly 1.5%. Sequenced sample: peripheral blood. These receptors were collected from a young woman with Graves' ophthalmopathy.

This clonotype was counted ten times or more. The genes are TRBV6-1 and TRBJ2-6, with 9 bases lining up with TRBD2. V shed 4 bases and J 1 base; nucleotides not matched to a gene: 2. CDR3 length: 16 residues. CDR1 MNHNS and CDR2 SASEGT come from the germline V gene. CDR3 loop: CASSGSGGSGANVLTF. The CDR3 nucleotides read TGTGCCAGCAGTGGTAGCGGGGGTTCTGGGGCCAACGTCCTGACTTTC.

This clonotype was seen at least ten times. The gene calls are TRBV7-8 and TRBJ2-5; 12 bases line up with TRBD1. V gave up 2 bases and J gave up 4 bases; unmatched junction bases: 2. This CDR3 has 15 amino acids. The germline CDR1 and CDR2 sequences are SGHVS and FQNEAQ. As DNA, the CDR3 is TGTGCCAGCAGCTTACGGGACAGGGGGCGAGAGACCCAGTACTTC. This encodes CASSLRDRGRETQYF.

This clonotype was recorded at least ten times. Compared with germline, one end of the junction differs, possibly owing to a read error. The chain carries TRBV28 and TRBJ1-5, with D perhaps matching TRBD1 (5 bases). CDR3 length: 14 residues. The germline V gene has CDR1 MDHEN and CDR2 SYDVKM. The CDR3 DNA sequence: TGTGTCAGCGTAAGGGCGGGGGACAATCAGCCCCAGCATTTT. Encoded protein: CVSVRAGDNQPQHF.

At least ten counts were recorded for this clonotype. The chain is built from TRBV4-1 and TRBJ1-1; D is uncertain. The CDR3 is 17 residues long. Germline CDR1 and CDR2: MGHRA and YSYEKL. V was shortened by 2 bases and J by 1 base, with 17 bases between the two germline ends. CDR3 bases: TGCGCCAGCAGCCAACCCTTGACGTGGACGGGGAACACTGAAGCTTTCTTT. Protein sequence: CASSQPLTWTGNTEAFF.

The chain links TRBV20-1 to TRBJ2-5; no reliable D call. CDR1 and CDR2 (germline): DFQATT, SNEGSKA (reference sequence). Trimming removed 6 bases at V and 1 base at J, with 18 bases between. This CDR3 region has 15 residues. CDR3 protein: CSATGGETIQETQYF. CDR3 bases: TGCAGTGCCACCGGCGGAGAGACAATCCAAGAGACCCAGTACTTC.

This clonotype appeared many times. The chain combines TRBV15 with TRBJ2-7, with D perhaps matching TRBD1 (6 bases). Per germline, CDR1 LNHNV and CDR2 YYDKDF (reference sequence). This CDR3 is 14 amino acids long. V was cut by 9 bases and J by 2 bases, with 17 bases left in between. CDR3 loop: CATTAGRDTYEQYF. DNA of the CDR3: TGTGCCACAACAGCAGGCAGGGACACCTACGAGCAGTACTTC.

Ten or more counts support this clonotype. The J gene is TRBJ1-2, the V gene TRBV7-9; no clear D. Germline values: CDR1 SEHNR, CDR2 FQNEAQ (reference sequence). Between the trimmed V and J ends, which lost 4 bases and 4 bases, there was a span of 19 bases. The CDR3 has 16 residues. This chain's CDR3 is CASSSPVGEGGYGYTF. The CDR3 coding sequence is TGTGCCAGCAGCTCCCCGGTCGGGGAAGGAGGCTATGGCTACACCTTC.

This clonotype was seen repeatedly, ten times or more. This chain joins TRBV6-1 and TRBJ1-1; 8 bases are shared with TRBD1. Germline CDR1 MNHNS, CDR2 SASEGT. The CDR3 has 15 residues. The V gene end was trimmed by 8 bases and the J gene end by 2 bases; junction bases not matched to a gene: 10. The CDR3 nucleotides are TGTGCCAGCGCCGAACTCGACAGGGGAAACACTGAAGCTTTCTTT. It yields the protein CASAELDRGNTEAFF.

In this sample, this clonotype turned up a few times. The chain carries TRBV3-1 and TRBJ2-5; 10 positions agree with TRBD1. The CDR3 spans 17 residues. In germline, CDR1 is LGHDT, CDR2 YNNKEL (reference sequence). Germline trimming cut 0 bases from V and 4 bases from J; bases unmatched to any gene: 8. For the CDR3, the DNA is TGTGCCAGCAGCCAAGAATTCGAGAGACAGGGGGCAGAGACCCAGTACTTC. This sequence encodes CASSQEFERQGAETQYF.

This clonotype was recorded many times. The chain carries TRBV14 and TRBJ2-4, with 9 bases matching TRBD2. From germline, CDR1 is SGHDN and CDR2 FVKESK. The CDR3 has 15 amino acids. V lost 3 bases to trimming and J lost 4 bases; unmatched junction nucleotides: 4. The CDR3 nucleotides read TGTGCCAGCAGCCAGGGACTAGCAGTAAAAAACATTCAGTACTTC. Its translation: CASSQGLAVKNIQYF.

This clonotype was recorded at least ten times. The gene calls are TRBV10-3 and TRBJ2-5; D unclear. V lost 0 bases to trimming and J lost 5 bases, with 4 bases between them. Germline CDR1 ENHRY, CDR2 SYGVKD. The CDR3 extends over 12 amino acids. The CDR3 spells CAISESRETQYF. The CDR3 DNA sequence: TGTGCCATCAGTGAGTCGAGGGAGACCCAGTACTTC.

This clonotype was counted many times. This clone may be a read error of a much larger clone one base away. This rearrangement joins TRBV6-2 or TRBV6-3 to TRBJ2-4, with a weak D call TRBD1 (5 bases). This CDR3 comprises 21 residues. V was shortened by 2 bases and J by 0 bases, with 26 bases between the two germline ends. The germline V gene has CDR1 MNHEY and CDR2 SVGEGT. The CDR3 protein is CASSYPVTGSWGSLAKNIQYF. The CDR3 coding sequence is TGTGCCAGCAGTTACCCAGTTACAGGAAGCTGGGGAAGTCTAGCCAAAAACATTCAGTACTTC.

At least ten counts were recorded for this clonotype. CDR3 in DNA: TGTGCCAGCAGTTTCTCCGGGACCGCGGGCGAGCAGTACTTC. Its translation is CASSFSGTAGEQYF. The chain uses TRBV12-3 or TRBV12-4 and TRBJ2-7; D is tentatively TRBD1 or TRBD2 (5 bases each). The CDR3 consists of 14 residues. The V end lost 3 bases, the J end lost 6 bases, and 15 bases lay between the germline ends.

The chain uses TRBV6-1 and TRBJ2-1; 8 bases agree with TRBD2. CDR1 MNHNS and CDR2 SASEGT come from the germline V gene. This CDR3 has 14 amino acids. J gave up 5 bases and V 4 bases, and 4 bases lay outside the gene matches. CDR3: CASSGGGTHNEQFF. The CDR3 nucleotides read TGTGCCAGCAGTGGCGGGGGGACACACAATGAGCAGTTCTTC.

V gene TRBV28 combines with J gene TRBJ2-5; 8 nucleotides line up with TRBD1. This CDR3 has 14 residues. The ends lost 4 bases at V and 5 bases at J; junction bases unmatched: 6. CDR1 is MDHEN and CDR2 is SYDVKM in the germline V gene. CDR3 coding DNA: TGTGCCAGCAGTTCTAGGGACAGGAGGGAGACCCAGTACTTC. Translating gives CASSSRDRRETQYF.

This clonotype was picked up many times. This chain connects TRBV27 to TRBJ2-7; 9 positions match TRBD1. Looked up from germline, CDR1 is MNHEY and CDR2 is SMNVEV (reference sequence). The CDR3 consists of 14 residues. The junction had 6 bases not matched to a gene; V was cut back by 6 bases and J by 3 bases. CDR3 sequence: CASRGRDRVYEQYF. The CDR3 bases are TGTGCCAGCAGAGGCCGGGACAGGGTCTACGAGCAGTACTTC.

This clonotype occurred many times. V and J are TRBV5-1 and TRBJ2-7, with D perhaps TRBD2 (6 bases). The CDR3 has 12 residues. V dropped 5 bases and J dropped 7 bases, with 13 bases sitting between them. CDR1 is SGHRS and CDR2 is YFSETQ in the germline V gene. The CDR3 loop reads CASRSGTEEQYF. DNA for the CDR3: TGCGCCAGCAGGTCCGGGACTGAAGAGCAGTACTTC.

This clonotype has ten or more counts. J is TRBJ1-1 and V is TRBV27, with unresolved D. CDR1 is MNHEY, CDR2 SMNVEV, per germline (reference sequence). The V end was cut by 2 bases, the J end by 3 bases, with 10 bases between. CDR3 length: 14 residues. In DNA form, the CDR3 reads TGTGCCAGCAGTTTACGGTTTCCGGACACTGAAGCTTTCTTT. Translating gives CASSLRFPDTEAFF.

This clonotype came up many times. The chain has TRBV15 and TRBJ1-2; D gene unclear. The CDR3 extends over 14 amino acids. Germline CDR1 reads LNHNV; CDR2 reads YYDKDF (reference sequence). V was clipped by 0 bases and J by 8 bases, with 13 bases between them. The CDR3 protein is CATSRESQIEGYTF. DNA of the CDR3: TGTGCCACCAGCAGAGAGAGTCAGATCGAGGGCTACACCTTC.

This clonotype was recorded at least ten times. The V and J genes are TRBV7-9 and TRBJ2-7; 11 bases line up with TRBD1. The V and J ends lost 6 bases and 2 bases, in that order; junction bases with no gene match: 9. CDR3 length: 16 residues. Germline V gives CDR1 SEHNR, CDR2 FQNEAQ (reference sequence). CDR3 in DNA: TGTGCCAGCAGTCGTAACAAGGGACAGGGGGCCTACGAGCAGTACTTC. It encodes CASSRNKGQGAYEQYF.

This clonotype was counted at least ten times. The genes are TRBV30 and TRBJ2-2, with D hard to call. The germline V gene has CDR1 GTSNPN and CDR2 SVGIG (reference sequence). This CDR3 is 13 amino acids long. Trimming stripped 1 base from V and 4 bases from J, with 7 bases between. For the CDR3, the DNA is TGTGCCTGGAGTGGTAAGGCCACCGGGGAGCTGTTTTTT. Protein product: CAWSGKATGELFF.

This clonotype was picked up many times. The rearrangement joins TRBV30 to TRBJ1-1, with D tentatively TRBD1 (5 bases). CDR1 is GTSNPN and CDR2 is SVGIG in the germline V gene (reference sequence). The length of the CDR3 is 14 residues. Trimming removed 2 bases at V and 3 bases at J, with 13 bases between. CDR3 sequence (DNA): TGTGCCTGGAGTTCGCGCTGGGGGGACACTGAAGCTTTCTTT. Residues: CAWSSRWGDTEAFF.

The chain couples TRBV7-9 to TRBJ1-2; D is unresolved. From germline, CDR1 is SEHNR and CDR2 FQNEAQ (reference sequence). Between the trimmed V and J ends, which lost 1 base and 8 bases, there was a span of 8 bases. The CDR3 runs 12 residues. CDR3 nucleotides: TGTGCCAGCAGCTTAGAGGTGCGGGGCTACACCTTC. Protein sequence: CASSLEVRGYTF.

V usage is TRBV2 and J usage is TRBJ2-5; tentatively, D is TRBD2 (6 bases). CDR3 size: 14 residues. V dropped 6 bases and J dropped 2 bases, with 13 bases sitting between them. Germline V gives CDR1 SNHLY, CDR2 FYNNEI. CDR3 in amino acids: CASSHGRGQETQYF. As DNA, the CDR3 is TGTGCCAGCAGCCATGGACGGGGGCAAGAGACCCAGTACTTC.

This clonotype was picked up many times. The rearrangement links TRBV28 to TRBJ1-5, with D perhaps matching TRBD1 (5 bases). Germline CDR1 is MDHEN and CDR2 is SYDVKM. V lost 11 bases, J lost 6 bases, and 8 bases lay in between. This CDR3 is built from 10 residues. In nucleotides, the CDR3 is TGTGCCGCCGGGGCTCAGCCCCAGCATTTT. Its protein product is CAAGAQPQHF.